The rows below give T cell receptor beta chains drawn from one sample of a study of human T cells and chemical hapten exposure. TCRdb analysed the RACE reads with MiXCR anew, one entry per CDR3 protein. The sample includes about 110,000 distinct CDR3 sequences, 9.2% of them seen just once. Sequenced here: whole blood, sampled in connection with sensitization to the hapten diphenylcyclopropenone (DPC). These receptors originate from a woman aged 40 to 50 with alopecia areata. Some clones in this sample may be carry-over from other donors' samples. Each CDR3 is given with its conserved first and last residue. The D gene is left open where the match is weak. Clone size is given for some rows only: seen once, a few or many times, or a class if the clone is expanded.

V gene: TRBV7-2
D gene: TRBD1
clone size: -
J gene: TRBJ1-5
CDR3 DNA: TGTGCCAGCAGCTTTGGGGACAGTTATCAGCCCCAGCATTTT
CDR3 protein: CASSFGDSYQPQHF

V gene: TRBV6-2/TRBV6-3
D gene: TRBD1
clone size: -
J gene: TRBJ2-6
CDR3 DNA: TGTGCCGGAGGACAGGGTCGCGAGGGGGCCAACGTCCTGACTTTC
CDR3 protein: CAGGQGREGANVLTF

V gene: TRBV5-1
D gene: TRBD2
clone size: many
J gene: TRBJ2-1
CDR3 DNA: TGCGCCAGCAGCAGCGGGGGGGCCGGTGAGCAGTTCTTC
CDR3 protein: CASSSGGAGEQFF

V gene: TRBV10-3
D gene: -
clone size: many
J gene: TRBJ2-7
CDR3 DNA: TGTGCCATCAGTGGGGGAGAGGGGCAGCACGAGCAGTACTTC
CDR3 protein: CAISGGEGQHEQYF

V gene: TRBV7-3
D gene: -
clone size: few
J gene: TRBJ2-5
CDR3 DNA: TGTGCCAGCAGCTTACAGGGGCGAGAGACCCAGTACTTC
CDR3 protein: CASSLQGRETQYF

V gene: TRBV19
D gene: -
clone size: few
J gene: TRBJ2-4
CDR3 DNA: TGTGCCAGTAGTATACGGACCATTCAGTACTTC
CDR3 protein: CASSIRTIQYF

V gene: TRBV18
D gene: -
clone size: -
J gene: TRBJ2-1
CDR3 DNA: TGTGCCAGCTCACCTTGCAGTGGAAACCGTTACAATGAGCAGTTCTTC
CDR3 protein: CASSPCSGNRYNEQFF

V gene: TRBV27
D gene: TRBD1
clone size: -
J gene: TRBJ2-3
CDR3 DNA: TGTGCCAGCAGCCGGACAGGGATAAGCACAGATACGCAGTATTTT
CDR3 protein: CASSRTGISTDTQYF

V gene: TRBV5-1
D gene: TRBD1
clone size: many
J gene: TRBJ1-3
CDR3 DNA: TGCGCCAGCAGCCCGGTTCCTCCGACAGGGTTTTCTGGAAACACCATATATTTT
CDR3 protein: CASSPVPPTGFSGNTIYF

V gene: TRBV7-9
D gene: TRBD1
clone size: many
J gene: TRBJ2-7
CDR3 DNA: TGTGCCAGCAGCTTCGGGGGACAGGCGTACGAGCAGTACTTC
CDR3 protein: CASSFGGQAYEQYF

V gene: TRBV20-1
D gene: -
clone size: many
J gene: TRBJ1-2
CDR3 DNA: TGCAGTGCTAGAGATGTAGGGGCCGGCTATGGCTACACCTTC
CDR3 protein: CSARDVGAGYGYTF

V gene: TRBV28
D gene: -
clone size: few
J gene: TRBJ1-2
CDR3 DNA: TGTGCCAGCACCCTTTACCCCCCGGGTTATGGCTACACCTTC
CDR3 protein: CASTLYPPGYGYTF

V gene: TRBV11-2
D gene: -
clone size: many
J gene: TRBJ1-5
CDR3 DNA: TGTGCCAGCAGCTCCCTTTATGGTCAGCCCCAGCATTTT
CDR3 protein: CASSSLYGQPQHF

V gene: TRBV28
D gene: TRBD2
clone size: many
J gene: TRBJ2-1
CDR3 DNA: TGTGCCAGCAGTCCACTAGCGGGGGGTAACAATGAGCAGTTCTTC
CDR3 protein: CASSPLAGGNNEQFF

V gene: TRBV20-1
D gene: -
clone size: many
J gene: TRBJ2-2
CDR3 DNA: TGCAGTGCTACCAGGGGCCCCTCCAACACCGGGGAGCTGTTTTTT
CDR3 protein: CSATRGPSNTGELFF

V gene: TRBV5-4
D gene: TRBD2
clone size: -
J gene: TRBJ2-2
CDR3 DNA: TGTGCCAGCAGCACCGGGACTACCCTCACCGGGGAGCTGTTTTTT
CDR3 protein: CASSTGTTLTGELFF

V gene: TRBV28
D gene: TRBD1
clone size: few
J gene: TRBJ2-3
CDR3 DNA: TGTGCCAGCTCGACAGGGGGTAGCACAGATACGCAGTATTTT
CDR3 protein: CASSTGGSTDTQYF

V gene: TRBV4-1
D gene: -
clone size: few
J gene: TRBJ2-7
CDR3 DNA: TGCGCCAGCAGCCAGGGTTGGAGCGGCGAGCAGTACTTC
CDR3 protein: CASSQGWSGEQYF

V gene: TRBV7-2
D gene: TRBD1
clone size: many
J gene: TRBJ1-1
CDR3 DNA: TGTGCCAGCAGCCCCGACAGGGGGCGAACTGAAGCTTTCTTT
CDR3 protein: CASSPDRGRTEAFF

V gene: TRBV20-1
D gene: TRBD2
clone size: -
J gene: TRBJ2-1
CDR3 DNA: TGCAGTGCTCCTAGCGGGGGGGCGAGTGATGAGCAGTTCTTC
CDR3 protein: CSAPSGGASDEQFF

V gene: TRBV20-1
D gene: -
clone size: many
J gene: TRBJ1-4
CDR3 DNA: TGCAGTGCTAGAGCCCCTACAGGGCCCGAAAAACTGTTTTTT
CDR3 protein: CSARAPTGPEKLFF

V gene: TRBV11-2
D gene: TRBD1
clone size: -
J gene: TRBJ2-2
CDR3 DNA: TGTGCCAGCAGCTTTGGACAGGGGCGTGGATTCACCGGGGAGCTGTTTTTT
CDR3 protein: CASSFGQGRGFTGELFF

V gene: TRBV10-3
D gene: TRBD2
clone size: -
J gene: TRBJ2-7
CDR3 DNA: TGTGCCATCAGTGAATCTAGCGGGGGGCCCTACGAGCAGTACTTC
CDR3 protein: CAISESSGGPYEQYF

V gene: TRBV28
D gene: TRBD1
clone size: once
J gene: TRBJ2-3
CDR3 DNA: TGTGCCAGCAGTTTCCAGGGGGCAACAGATACGCAGTATTTT
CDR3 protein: CASSFQGATDTQYF

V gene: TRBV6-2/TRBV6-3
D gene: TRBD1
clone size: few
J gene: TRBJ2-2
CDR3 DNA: TGTGCCAGCAGGCCGCACGAAGACAGGGTTGGCACCGGGGAGCTGTTTTTT
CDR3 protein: CASRPHEDRVGTGELFF

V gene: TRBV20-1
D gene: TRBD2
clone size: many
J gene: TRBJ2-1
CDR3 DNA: TGCAGTGCTAGAGATCCGACTAGCGACTCCTACAATGAGCAGTTCTTC
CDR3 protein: CSARDPTSDSYNEQFF

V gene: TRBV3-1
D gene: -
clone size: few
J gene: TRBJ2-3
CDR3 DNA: TGTGCCAGCAGCCCCGGTCGGGGGGCCAGCACAGATACGCAGTATTTT
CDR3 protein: CASSPGRGASTDTQYF

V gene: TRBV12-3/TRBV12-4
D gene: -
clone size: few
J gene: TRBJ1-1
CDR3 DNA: TGTGCCAGCAGTTTCCGTGTGGCAGACACTGAAGCTTTCTTT
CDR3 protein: CASSFRVADTEAFF